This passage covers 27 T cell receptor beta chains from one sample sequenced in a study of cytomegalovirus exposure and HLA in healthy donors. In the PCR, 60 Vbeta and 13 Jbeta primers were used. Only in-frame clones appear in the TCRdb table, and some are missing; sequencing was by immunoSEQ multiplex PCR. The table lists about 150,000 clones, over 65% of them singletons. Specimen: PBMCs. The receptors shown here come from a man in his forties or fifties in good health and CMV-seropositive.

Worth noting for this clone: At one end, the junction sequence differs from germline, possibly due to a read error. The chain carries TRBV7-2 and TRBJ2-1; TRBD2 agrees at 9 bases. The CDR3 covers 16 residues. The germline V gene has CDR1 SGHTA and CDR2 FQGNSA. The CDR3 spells CASSSSPSGGRARGIF. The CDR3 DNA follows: TGTGCCAGCAGCTCTAGCCCGTCCGGCGGGAGGGCCAGAGGAATCTTC.

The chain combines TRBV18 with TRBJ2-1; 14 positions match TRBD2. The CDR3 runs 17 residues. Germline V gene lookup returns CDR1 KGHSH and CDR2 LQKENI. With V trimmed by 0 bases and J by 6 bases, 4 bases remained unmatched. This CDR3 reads CASSPPTGTSGSNEQFF. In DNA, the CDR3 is TGTGCCAGCTCACCACCTACCGGGACTAGCGGGAGCAATGAGCAGTTCTTC.

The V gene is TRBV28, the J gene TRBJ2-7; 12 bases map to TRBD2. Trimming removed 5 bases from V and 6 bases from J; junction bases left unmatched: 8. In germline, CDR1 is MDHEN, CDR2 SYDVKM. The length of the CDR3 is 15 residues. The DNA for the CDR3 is TGTGCCAGCAGTCGGTCTAGCGGGAGGGGAGGCGAGCAGTACTTC. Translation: CASSRSSGRGGEQYF.

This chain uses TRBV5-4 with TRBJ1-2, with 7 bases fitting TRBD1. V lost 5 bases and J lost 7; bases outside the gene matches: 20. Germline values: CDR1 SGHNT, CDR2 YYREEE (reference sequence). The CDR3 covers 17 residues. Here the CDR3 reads CASRPASTGVVLGGYTF. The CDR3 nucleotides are TGTGCCAGCAGACCTGCATCAACAGGGGTTGTTCTCGGTGGCTACACCTTC. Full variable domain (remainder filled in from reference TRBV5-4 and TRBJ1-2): ETGVTQSPTHLIKTRGQQVTLRCSSQSGHNTVSWYQQALGQGPQFIFQYYREEENGRGNFPPRFSGLQFPNYSSELNVNALELDDSALYLCASRPASTGVVLGGYTFGSGTRLTVV.

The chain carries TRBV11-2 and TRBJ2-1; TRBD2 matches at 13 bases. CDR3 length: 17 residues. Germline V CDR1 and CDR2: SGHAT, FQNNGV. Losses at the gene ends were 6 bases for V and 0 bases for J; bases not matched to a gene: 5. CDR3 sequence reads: CASSRTSGSSSYNEQFF. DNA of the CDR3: TGTGCCAGCAGTAGGACTAGCGGGAGTTCCTCCTACAATGAGCAGTTCTTC. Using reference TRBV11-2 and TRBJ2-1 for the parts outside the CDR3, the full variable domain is EAGVAQSPRYKIIEKRQSVAFWCNPISGHATLYWYQQILGQGPKLLIQFQNNGVVDDSQLPKDRFSAERLKGVDSTLKIQPAKLEDSAVYLCASSRTSGSSSYNEQFFGPGTRLTVL.

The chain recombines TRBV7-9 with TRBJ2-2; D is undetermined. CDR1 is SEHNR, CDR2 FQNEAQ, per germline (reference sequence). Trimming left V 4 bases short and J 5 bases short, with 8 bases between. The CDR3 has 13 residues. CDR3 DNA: TGTGCCAGCAGCTCCTCGCGTACCGGGGAGCTGTTTTTT. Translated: CASSSSRTGELFF.

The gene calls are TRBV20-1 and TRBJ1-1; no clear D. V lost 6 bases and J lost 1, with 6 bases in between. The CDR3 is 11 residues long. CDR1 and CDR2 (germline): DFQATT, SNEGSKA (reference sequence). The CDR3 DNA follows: TGCAGTGCCCAGTGGAACACTGAAGCTTTCTTT. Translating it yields CSAQWNTEAFF.

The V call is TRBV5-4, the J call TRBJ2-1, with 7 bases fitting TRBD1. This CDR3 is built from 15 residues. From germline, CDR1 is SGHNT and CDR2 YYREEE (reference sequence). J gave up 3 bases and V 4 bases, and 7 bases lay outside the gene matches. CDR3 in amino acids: CASSPGTEDYNEQFF. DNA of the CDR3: TGTGCCAGCAGCCCCGGGACAGAGGACTACAATGAGCAGTTCTTC.

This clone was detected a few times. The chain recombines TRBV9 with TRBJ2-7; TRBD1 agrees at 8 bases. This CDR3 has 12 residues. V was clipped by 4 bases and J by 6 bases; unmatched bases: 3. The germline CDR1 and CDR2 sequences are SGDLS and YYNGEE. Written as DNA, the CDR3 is TGTGCCAGCAGCCAGGGGACAGGCGAGCAGTACTTC. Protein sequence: CASSQGTGEQYF.

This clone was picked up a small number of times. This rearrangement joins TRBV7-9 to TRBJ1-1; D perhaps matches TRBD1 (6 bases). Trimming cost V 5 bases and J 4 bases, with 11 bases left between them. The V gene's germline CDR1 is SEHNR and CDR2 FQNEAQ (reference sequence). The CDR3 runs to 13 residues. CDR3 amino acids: CASSRDTRTEAFF. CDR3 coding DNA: TGTGCCAGCAGCCGGGACACCCGCACTGAAGCTTTCTTT.

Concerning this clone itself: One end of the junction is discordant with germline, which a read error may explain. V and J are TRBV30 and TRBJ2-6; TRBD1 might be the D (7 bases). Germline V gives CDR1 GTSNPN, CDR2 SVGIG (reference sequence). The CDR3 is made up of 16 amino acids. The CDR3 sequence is CASDRAGSSGANGLTF. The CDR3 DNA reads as TGTGCCTCTGACAGGGCGGGGTCCTCTGGGGCCAACGGCCTGACTTTC.

CDR3 residues: CASSWGLAGGYNEQFF. For the CDR3, the DNA is TGCGCCAGCAGCTGGGGGCTAGCGGGGGGCTACAATGAGCAGTTCTTC. The rearrangement links TRBV5-1 to TRBJ2-1; 11 nucleotides line up with TRBD2. CDR1 SGHRS and CDR2 YFSETQ come from the germline V gene. Trimming cost V 3 bases and J 3 bases; bases outside gene matches: 5. The CDR3 spans 16 residues.

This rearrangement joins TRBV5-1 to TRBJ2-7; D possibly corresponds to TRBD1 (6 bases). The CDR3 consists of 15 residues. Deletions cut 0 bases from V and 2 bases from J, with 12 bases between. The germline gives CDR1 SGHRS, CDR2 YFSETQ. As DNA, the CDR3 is TGCGCCAGCAGCTTGGACAGGGATTTCCCCTACGAGCAGTACTTC. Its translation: CASSLDRDFPYEQYF. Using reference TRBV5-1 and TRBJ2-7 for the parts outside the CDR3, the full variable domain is KAGVTQTPRYLIKTRGQQVTLSCSPISGHRSVSWYQQTPGQGLQFLFEYFSETQRNKGNFPGRFSGRQFSNSRSEMNVSTLELGDSALYLCASSLDRDFPYEQYFGPGTRLTVT.

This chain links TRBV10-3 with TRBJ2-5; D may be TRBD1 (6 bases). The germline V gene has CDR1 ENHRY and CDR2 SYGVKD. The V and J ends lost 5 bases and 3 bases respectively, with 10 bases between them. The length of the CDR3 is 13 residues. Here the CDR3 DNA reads TGTGCCATCAGTCGCGAGGGGGAAGAGACCCAGTACTTC. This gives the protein CAISREGEETQYF.

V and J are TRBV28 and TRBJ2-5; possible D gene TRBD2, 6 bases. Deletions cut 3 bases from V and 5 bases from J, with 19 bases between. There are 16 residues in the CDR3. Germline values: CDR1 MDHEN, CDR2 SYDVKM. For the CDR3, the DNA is TGTGCCAGCAGTTTTAAACTGGGGGAGGTGTCGGAGACCCAGTACTTC. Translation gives CASSFKLGEVSETQYF.

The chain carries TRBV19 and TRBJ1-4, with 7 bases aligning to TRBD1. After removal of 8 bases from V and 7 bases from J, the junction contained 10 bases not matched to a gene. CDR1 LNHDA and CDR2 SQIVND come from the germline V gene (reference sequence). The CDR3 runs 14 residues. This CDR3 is CASRQGVNLEKLFF. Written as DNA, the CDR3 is TGTGCCAGTCGACAGGGCGTCAACCTTGAAAAACTGTTTTTT. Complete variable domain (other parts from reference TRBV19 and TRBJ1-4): DGGITQSPKYLFRKEGQNVTLSCEQNLNHDAMYWYRQDPGQGLRLIYYSQIVNDFQKGDIAEGYSVSREKKESFPLTVTSAQKNPTAFYLCASRQGVNLEKLFFGSGTQLSVL.

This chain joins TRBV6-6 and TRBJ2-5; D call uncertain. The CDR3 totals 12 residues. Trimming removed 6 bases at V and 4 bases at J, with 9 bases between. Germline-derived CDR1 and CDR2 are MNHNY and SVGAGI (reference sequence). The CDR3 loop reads CASRPSGETQYF. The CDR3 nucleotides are TGTGCCAGCAGGCCCTCGGGAGAGACCCAGTACTTC.

The CDR3 here is CAISFTGSEQYF. In DNA, the CDR3 is TGTGCCATCAGCTTCACGGGTAGCGAGCAGTACTTC. This rearrangement joins TRBV10-3 to TRBJ2-7; no definite D call. V was trimmed by 6 bases and J by 6 bases, leaving 12 bases between them. Germline CDR1 ENHRY, CDR2 SYGVKD. The CDR3 spans 12 residues.

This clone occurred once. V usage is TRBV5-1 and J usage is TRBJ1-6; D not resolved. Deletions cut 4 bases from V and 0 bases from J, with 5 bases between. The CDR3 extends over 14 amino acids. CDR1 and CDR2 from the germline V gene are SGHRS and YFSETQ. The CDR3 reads CASSLSSYNSPLHF. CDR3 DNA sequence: TGCGCCAGCAGCCTGAGCTCCTATAATTCACCCCTCCACTTT. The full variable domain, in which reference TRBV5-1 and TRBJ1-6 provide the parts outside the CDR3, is KAGVTQTPRYLIKTRGQQVTLSCSPISGHRSVSWYQQTPGQGLQFLFEYFSETQRNKGNFPGRFSGRQFSNSRSEMNVSTLELGDSALYLCASSLSSYNSPLHFGNGTRLTVT.

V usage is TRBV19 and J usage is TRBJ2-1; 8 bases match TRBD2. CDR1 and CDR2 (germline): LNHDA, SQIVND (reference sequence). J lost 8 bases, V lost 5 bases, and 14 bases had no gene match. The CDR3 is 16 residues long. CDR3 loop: CASSLPSGSYYDEQFF. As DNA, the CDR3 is TGTGCCAGTAGTTTGCCCAGCGGGAGTTATTACGATGAGCAGTTCTTC.

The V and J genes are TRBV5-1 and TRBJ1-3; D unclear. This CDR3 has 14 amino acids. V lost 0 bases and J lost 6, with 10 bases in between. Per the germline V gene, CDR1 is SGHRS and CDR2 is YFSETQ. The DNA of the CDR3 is TGCGCCAGCAGCTTGGCTATGGAGCCAAACACCATATATTTT. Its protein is CASSLAMEPNTIYF.

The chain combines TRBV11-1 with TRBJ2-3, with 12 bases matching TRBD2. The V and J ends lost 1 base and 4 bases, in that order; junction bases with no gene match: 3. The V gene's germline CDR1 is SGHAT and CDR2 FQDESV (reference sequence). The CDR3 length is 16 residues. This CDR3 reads CASSLGLAGVSDTQYF. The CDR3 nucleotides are TGTGCCAGCAGCTTAGGACTAGCGGGAGTTTCAGATACGCAGTATTTT.

As DNA, the CDR3 is TGTGCCAGCAGCGCTAGCGGGTCCTACAATGAGCAGTTCTTC. Amino acids: CASSASGSYNEQFF. The chain is built from TRBV6-5 and TRBJ2-1; 8 nucleotides line up with TRBD2. With V trimmed by 6 bases and J by 1 base, 2 bases remained unmatched. Germline CDR1 is MNHEY and CDR2 is SVGAGI. This CDR3 contains 14 residues.

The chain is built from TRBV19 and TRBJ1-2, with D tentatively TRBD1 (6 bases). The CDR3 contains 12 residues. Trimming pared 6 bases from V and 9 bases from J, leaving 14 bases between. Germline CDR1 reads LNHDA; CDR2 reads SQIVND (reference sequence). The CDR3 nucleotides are TGTGCCAGTAGAACAGGGAGCCTCAGCTACACCTTC. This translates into CASRTGSLSYTF.

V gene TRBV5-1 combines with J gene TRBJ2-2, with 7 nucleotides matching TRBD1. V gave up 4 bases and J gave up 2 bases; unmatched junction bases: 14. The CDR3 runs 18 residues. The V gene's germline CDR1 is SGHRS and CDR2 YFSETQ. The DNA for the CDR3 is TGCGCCAGCAGCCCGGAACCACGGACAGGCCTCAACACCGGGGAGCTGTTTTTT. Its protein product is CASSPEPRTGLNTGELFF.

The CDR3 DNA sequence: TGCAGCGTTGGGGGGGGACGGTTAAACACTGAAGCTTTCTTT. Its translation: CSVGGGRLNTEAFF. The gene calls are TRBV29-1 and TRBJ1-1, with a tentative D call TRBD1 (5 bases). The CDR3 covers 14 residues. Per germline, CDR1 SQVTM and CDR2 ANQGSEA. Trimming pared 4 bases from V and 2 bases from J, leaving 14 bases between.

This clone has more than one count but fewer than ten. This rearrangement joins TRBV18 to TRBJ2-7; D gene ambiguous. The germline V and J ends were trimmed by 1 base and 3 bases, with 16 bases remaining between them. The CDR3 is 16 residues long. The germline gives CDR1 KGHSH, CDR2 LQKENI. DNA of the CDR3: TGTGCCAGCTCACCACAAGAGGCGCTTTCTGGCTACGAGCAGTACTTC. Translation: CASSPQEALSGYEQYF.